This TCR beta chain was sequenced for a study of vaccination and CD4 T cells after COVID-19. Study-wide background: Stimulation used overlapping spike peptides from SARS-CoV-2, HCoV-NL63, HCoV-OC43 and HCoV-229E.

Points on this clonotype: Its specificity is not known.

Study conclusions and caveats: A nonsignificant median increase from about 20 to 38 SARS-CoV-2-reactive clonotypes was observed.

Treatment of the sample: roughly 10-day PBMC culture with coronavirus spike peptide pools or control peptides (ViraFEST assay). CD4+ T lymphocytes from the unexposed donor were collected before the COVID-19 pandemic (2011-2018). Expansion of antigen-specific T cells with peptide pools by ViraFEST preceded sequencing of TCRs. The Oncomine TCR Beta short-read assay generated sequence data from the DNA of cultured CD4+ T cells. It was from cultured CD4+ T cells that genomic DNA was extracted. TCRdb reprocessed the PCR reads with MiXCR, giving one entry per CDR3 protein. The sample carries 8,000 to 10,000 distinct CDR3 sequences, less than 35% recorded once. Specimen: CD4+ T cells from blood, cultured in vitro. The clonotype comes from a human donor in good health.

CDR3 loop: CSAAGLAGIEETQYF. CDR3 coding DNA: TGCAGTGCTGCCGGACTAGCGGGAATAGAAGAGACCCAGTACTTC. This rearrangement joins TRBV20-1 to TRBJ2-5, with TRBD2 matching over 12 bases. There are 15 residues in the CDR3. The V and J ends lost 5 bases and 3 bases, in that order; junction bases with no gene match: 7. The germline CDR1 and CDR2 sequences are DFQATT and SNEGSKA (reference sequence).